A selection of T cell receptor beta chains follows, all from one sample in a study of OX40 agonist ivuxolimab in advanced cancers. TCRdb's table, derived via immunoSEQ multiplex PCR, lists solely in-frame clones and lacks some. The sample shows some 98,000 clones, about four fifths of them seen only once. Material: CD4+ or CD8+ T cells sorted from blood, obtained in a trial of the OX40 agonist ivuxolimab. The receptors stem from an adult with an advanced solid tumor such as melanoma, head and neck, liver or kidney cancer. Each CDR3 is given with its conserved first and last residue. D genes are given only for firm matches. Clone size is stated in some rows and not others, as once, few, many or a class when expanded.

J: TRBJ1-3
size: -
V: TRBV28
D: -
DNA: TGTGCCAGCAGCCGAACCATTGGAGGCACCATATATTTT
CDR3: CASSRTIGGTIYF

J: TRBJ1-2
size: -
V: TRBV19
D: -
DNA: TGTGCCAGTAGTGAAGCGACGGGGGGCTATGGCTACACCTTC
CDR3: CASSEATGGYGYTF

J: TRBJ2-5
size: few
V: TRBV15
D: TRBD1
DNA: TGTGCCACCAGCAGCGGCGGGACAGGGGACGGGGAGACCCAGTACTTC
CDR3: CATSSGGTGDGETQYF

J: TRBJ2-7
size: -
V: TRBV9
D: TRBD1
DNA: TGTGCCAGCAGCGACGACAGGACAGGCTCCTACGAGCAGTACTTC
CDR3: CASSDDRTGSYEQYF

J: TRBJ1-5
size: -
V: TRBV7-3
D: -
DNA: TGTGCCAGCAGTCCTACAGTTTACCCTCAAGTTGGCAATCAGCCCCAGCATTTT
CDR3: CASSPTVYPQVGNQPQHF

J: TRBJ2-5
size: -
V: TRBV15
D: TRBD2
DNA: TGTGCCACCAGCAGAGATCTGACGGGGGGATCAGGAGAGACCCAGTACTTC
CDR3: CATSRDLTGGSGETQYF

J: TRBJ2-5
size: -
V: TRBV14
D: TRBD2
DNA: TGTGCCAGCAGCCGGAGGACTAGCGTGGTGGAGACCCAGTACTTC
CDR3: CASSRRTSVVETQYF

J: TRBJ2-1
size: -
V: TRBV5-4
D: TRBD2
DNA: TGTGCCAGCAGCTCAACCTTCCAGCGGGGGTACAATGAGCAGTTCTTC
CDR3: CASSSTFQRGYNEQFF

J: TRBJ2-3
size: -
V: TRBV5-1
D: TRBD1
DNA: TGCGCCAGCAGCTGGACCGGGACAGTAACGGATACGCAGTATTTT
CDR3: CASSWTGTVTDTQYF

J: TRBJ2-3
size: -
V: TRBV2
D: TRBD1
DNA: TGTGCCAGCAGTGACTGGAAGGGACAGGGGGCAGATACGCAGTATTTT
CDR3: CASSDWKGQGADTQYF

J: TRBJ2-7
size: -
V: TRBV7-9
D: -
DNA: TGTGCCAGCAGCTTAGATGGCAGATACGAGCAGTACTTC
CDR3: CASSLDGRYEQYF

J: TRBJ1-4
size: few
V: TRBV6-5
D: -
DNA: TGTGCCAGCAAGCGACAGACTAATGAAAAACTGTTTTTT
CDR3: CASKRQTNEKLFF

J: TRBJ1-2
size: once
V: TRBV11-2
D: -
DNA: TGTGCCAGCAGCTTAGATAGGCGGGGGAATGGCTACACCTTC
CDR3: CASSLDRRGNGYTF

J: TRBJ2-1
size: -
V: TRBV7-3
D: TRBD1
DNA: TGTGCCAGCAGCAAACAGGGGGCTGTATACAATGAGCAGTTCTTC
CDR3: CASSKQGAVYNEQFF

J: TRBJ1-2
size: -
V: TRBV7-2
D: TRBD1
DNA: TGTGCCAGCAGCCCGGGACAGGGTGGCGGCTACACCTTC
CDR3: CASSPGQGGGYTF

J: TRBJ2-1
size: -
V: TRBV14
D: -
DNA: TGTGCCAGCAGCCGCCAACAGGCGAGTGAGCAGTTCTTC
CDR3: CASSRQQASEQFF

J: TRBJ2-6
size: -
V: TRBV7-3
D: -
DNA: TGTGCCAGCAGCTCCAGCTCTGGGGCCAACGTCCTGACTTTC
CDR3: CASSSSSGANVLTF

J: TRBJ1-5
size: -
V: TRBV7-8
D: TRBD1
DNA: TGTGCCAGCAGCTTAGGACAGGGGGCTTTTCAGCCCCAGCATTTT
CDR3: CASSLGQGAFQPQHF